The rows below give T cell receptor beta chains drawn from one sample of a study of identical twins. TCRdb fed the 5' RACE reads into MiXCR, producing one record per CDR3 protein. The sample has around 250,000 distinct CDR3 sequences; under 8.5% are singletons. This sample also appeared in a second study, on T cells expressing NK-cell markers.

Sequencing was carried out using CD8+ T cells sorted from blood. Receptors originate from a young woman in good health. Both conserved end residues are part of each CDR3. The D gene is left open where the match is weak. Clone size is given for some rows only: seen once, a few or many times, or a class if the clone is expanded.

D | J | V | size | CDR3 | DNA
TRBD2 | TRBJ2-5 | TRBV5-1 | NA | CASSASGGHQETQYF | TGCGCCAGCAGCGCTAGCGGGGGGCATCAAGAGACCCAGTACTTC
TRBD2 | TRBJ2-1 | TRBV27 | many | CASSFGGDEQFF | TGTGCCAGCAGCTTTGGGGGGGATGAGCAGTTCTTC
NA | TRBJ2-2 | TRBV19 | many | CAIATGTNTGELFF | TGTGCCATTGCGACAGGCACGAACACCGGGGAGCTGTTTTTT
TRBD1 | TRBJ2-3 | TRBV10-3 | NA | CAISARQGGSTDTQYF | TGTGCCATCAGTGCTCGACAGGGGGGAAGCACAGATACGCAGTATTTT
NA | TRBJ2-3 | TRBV5-5 | NA | CASSFRVTTDTQYF | TGTGCCAGCAGCTTCCGGGTAACCACAGATACGCAGTATTTT
TRBD1 | TRBJ1-2 | TRBV5-1 | few | CASSSDRADLYGYTF | TGCGCCAGCAGCTCCGACAGGGCGGATCTCTATGGCTACACCTTC
TRBD1 | TRBJ2-7 | TRBV6-2/TRBV6-3 | NA | CASSQGTVAYEQYF | TGTGCCAGCAGTCAGGGGACAGTAGCCTACGAGCAGTACTTC
NA | TRBJ2-7 | TRBV13 | NA | CASSLSTGFYEQYF | TGTGCCAGCAGCCTATCGACAGGCTTCTACGAGCAGTACTTC
TRBD1 | TRBJ1-1 | TRBV6-1 | few | CASSVTGEVNTEAFF | TGTGCCAGCAGCGTCACAGGGGAGGTGAACACTGAAGCTTTCTTT
TRBD1 | TRBJ2-1 | TRBV27 | many | CASSWEMTGFDEQFF | TGTGCCAGCAGTTGGGAGATGACAGGGTTCGATGAGCAGTTCTTC
TRBD2 | TRBJ2-5 | TRBV20-1 | NA | CSAERLAGVVETQYF | TGCAGTGCGGAGAGACTAGCGGGAGTAGTAGAGACCCAGTACTTC
NA | TRBJ2-3 | TRBV10-3 | few | CAISETGTLGSDTQYF | TGTGCCATCAGTGAGACCGGTACCCTCGGGTCAGATACGCAGTATTTT
NA | TRBJ2-1 | TRBV20-1 | few | CSAGGEVEVFDEQFF | TGCAGTGCTGGAGGAGAGGTGGAAGTATTCGATGAGCAGTTCTTC
TRBD1 | TRBJ1-1 | TRBV10-2 | NA | CASTERQGGSTEAFF | TGCGCCAGCACCGAACGACAGGGAGGTAGCACTGAAGCTTTCTTT
NA | TRBJ2-1 | TRBV7-6 | once | CASSLSFGVYNEQFF | TGTGCCAGCAGCTTAAGTTTCGGGGTGTACAATGAGCAGTTCTTC
NA | TRBJ2-1 | TRBV12-3/TRBV12-4 | many | CASSFFVRPAGEQFF | TGTGCCAGCAGTTTTTTCGTCCGGCCCGCCGGGGAGCAGTTCTTC
TRBD2 | TRBJ2-3 | TRBV29-1 | NA | CSVVPRTSGTDTQYF | TGCAGCGTTGTCCCTCGGACTAGCGGCACAGATACGCAGTATTTT
TRBD1 | TRBJ1-2 | TRBV9 | NA | CASSVPLAGGDYGYTF | TGTGCCAGCAGCGTCCCCTTGGCAGGGGGGGACTATGGCTACACCTTC
NA | TRBJ2-5 | TRBV20-1 | many | CSAELRDSWPETQYF | TGCAGTGCAGAACTCCGGGACTCATGGCCAGAGACCCAGTACTTC
TRBD1 | TRBJ1-2 | TRBV2 | many | CASPGPDRGNGYTF | TGTGCCAGCCCAGGCCCGGACAGGGGGAATGGCTACACCTTC
NA | TRBJ2-3 | TRBV9 | many | CASSVSHRSTDTQYF | TGTGCCAGCAGCGTGAGTCATCGCAGCACAGATACGCAGTATTTT
NA | TRBJ1-5 | TRBV27 | few | CASRQGLSNQPQHF | TGTGCCAGCAGACAGGGTCTGAGCAATCAGCCCCAGCATTTT
NA | TRBJ2-3 | TRBV4-3 | once | CASSQGGGDPRTDTQYF | TGCGCCAGCAGCCAAGGAGGAGGAGATCCCCGCACAGATACGCAGTATTTT
NA | TRBJ2-1 | TRBV10-3 | few | CAMGAGVLNEQFF | TGTGCCATGGGGGCGGGAGTTTTGAATGAGCAGTTCTTC
NA | TRBJ2-5 | TRBV20-1 | few | CSVAPETQYF | TGCAGTGTCGCTCCAGAGACCCAGTACTTC
NA | TRBJ1-1 | TRBV19 | many | CASSHPNTEAFF | TGTGCCAGTAGCCACCCGAACACTGAAGCTTTCTTT
NA | TRBJ1-1 | TRBV12-3/TRBV12-4 | few | CASKWGFDRLKNTEAFF | TGTGCCAGCAAATGGGGATTCGACAGGCTCAAGAACACTGAAGCTTTCTTT
NA | TRBJ2-7 | TRBV6-2/TRBV6-3 | NA | CASTRSSAGTGEQYF | TGTGCCAGCACCAGGTCGTCGGCGGGAACGGGGGAGCAGTACTTC
NA | TRBJ2-3 | TRBV20-1 | NA | CSGAAIRRGLTDTQYF | TGCAGTGGGGCCGCCATTAGGCGGGGGCTGACAGATACGCAGTATTTT
NA | TRBJ2-2 | TRBV20-1 | few | CSAIGQSGAGELFF | TGCAGTGCTATCGGGCAGAGTGGAGCCGGGGAGCTGTTTTTT
TRBD2 | TRBJ2-3 | TRBV5-5 | NA | CASSTDGTSLDTQYF | TGTGCCAGCAGCACGGACGGGACTAGCTTAGATACGCAGTATTTT
NA | TRBJ1-1 | TRBV12-3/TRBV12-4 | many | CASTLQGATFF | TGTGCCAGCACGTTACAGGGCGCAACTTTCTTT
TRBD2 | TRBJ2-7 | TRBV5-1 | NA | CASSYGTSGQRHYEQYF | TGCGCCAGCAGCTACGGGACTAGCGGGCAGCGTCACTACGAGCAGTACTTC
NA | TRBJ2-5 | TRBV9 | few | CASSGDQETQYF | TGTGCCAGCAGCGGCGACCAAGAGACCCAGTACTTC
TRBD1 | TRBJ2-7 | TRBV5-6 | many | CASSSTGDTYEQYF | TGTGCCAGCAGCTCCACAGGGGACACCTACGAGCAGTACTTC
TRBD1 | TRBJ2-7 | TRBV27 | few | CASSFDRGPVYEQYF | TGTGCCAGCAGTTTCGACAGGGGGCCGGTCTACGAGCAGTACTTC
NA | TRBJ2-7 | TRBV7-2 | many | CASSFTGNEQYF | TGTGCCAGCAGCTTCACAGGTAACGAGCAGTACTTC
TRBD2 | TRBJ2-1 | TRBV3-1 | few | CASCQVSGLADYNEQFF | TGTGCCAGCTGCCAAGTTTCGGGACTAGCGGACTACAATGAGCAGTTCTTC
TRBD1 | TRBJ1-2 | TRBV5-6 | few | CASSPDRVHGYTF | TGTGCCAGCAGTCCGGACAGGGTTCATGGCTACACCTTC
TRBD2 | TRBJ2-1 | TRBV12-3/TRBV12-4 | many | CASTPASGVDEQFF | TGTGCCAGCACCCCGGCTAGCGGGGTTGATGAGCAGTTCTTC
NA | TRBJ1-1 | TRBV27 | many | CASSFNQNTEAFF | TGTGCCAGCAGTTTTAACCAGAACACTGAAGCTTTCTTT
NA | TRBJ1-1 | TRBV10-2 | NA | CASRGPMNTEAFF | TGCGCCAGCAGGGGACCTATGAACACTGAAGCTTTCTTT
NA | TRBJ2-7 | TRBV7-6 | NA | CASSLDRADRPAGEQYF | TGTGCCAGCAGCTTAGATAGGGCGGACAGACCTGCGGGTGAGCAGTACTTC
NA | TRBJ1-4 | TRBV3-1 | NA | CASSQDGSEGSTNEKLFF | TGTGCCAGCAGCCAAGACGGTTCGGAGGGGTCAACTAATGAAAAACTGTTTTTT
TRBD2 | TRBJ2-3 | TRBV7-9 | NA | CASSRGTSGTLNTQYF | TGTGCCAGCAGCCGCGGGACTAGCGGGACGTTAAATACGCAGTATTTT
NA | TRBJ2-5 | TRBV20-1 | few | CSARARVGETQYF | TGCAGTGCTAGAGCGCGGGTGGGAGAGACCCAGTACTTC
TRBD1 | TRBJ2-7 | TRBV7-9 | NA | CASSFEQGAYEQYF | TGTGCCAGCAGCTTTGAACAGGGGGCTTACGAGCAGTACTTC
NA | TRBJ2-1 | TRBV11-2 | few | CASSSDISFYNEQFF | TGTGCCAGCAGCTCGGACATATCTTTCTACAATGAGCAGTTCTTC
NA | TRBJ2-7 | TRBV9 | NA | CASSPWGNSYEQYF | TGTGCCAGCAGCCCGTGGGGTAACTCCTACGAGCAGTACTTC
NA | TRBJ1-1 | TRBV12-3/TRBV12-4 | few | CASSSGERGSTEAFF | TGTGCCAGCAGCTCAGGGGAAAGGGGGTCCACTGAAGCTTTCTTT
NA | TRBJ1-2 | TRBV9 | few | CASSPTRPGDGYTF | TGTGCCAGCAGCCCCACCCGACCCGGGGATGGCTACACCTTC
TRBD1 | TRBJ1-1 | TRBV29-1 | few | CSVHRDRGQATEAFF | TGCAGCGTCCACCGGGACAGGGGCCAGGCCACTGAAGCTTTCTTT
NA | TRBJ1-1 | TRBV5-5 | NA | CASSHTGTSIGTEAFF | TGTGCCAGCAGCCATACCGGGACCTCCATTGGCACTGAAGCTTTCTTT